The subject of this entry is one TCR beta chain. The data were taken from a study of OX40 agonist ivuxolimab in advanced cancers. At the level of the study: Intravenous ivuxolimab was administered to patients every 2 weeks at 0.01 to 10 mg/kg.

The table came from immunoSEQ multiplex PCR; TCRdb's copy has only in-frame clones and leaves some out. The table lists around 70,000 clones, roughly 87% of them singletons. Per the germline V gene, CDR1 is MNHNY and CDR2 is SVGAGI (reference sequence). The CDR3 sequence is 14 residues long. Trimming took off 6 bases at V and 0 bases at J, with 9 bases between the two ends. The sample consisted of CD4+ or CD8+ T cells sorted from blood, taken in a trial of the OX40 agonist ivuxolimab. J is TRBJ2-1 and V is TRBV6-6, with a weak D call TRBD1 (5 bases). The origin of this receptor is an adult with an advanced solid tumor such as melanoma, head and neck, liver or kidney cancer. The CDR3 DNA follows: TGTGCCAGCAGGACAGCTAGCTCCTACAATGAGCAGTTCTTC. It translates to CASRTASSYNEQFF.